Presented here are 19 T cell receptor beta chains from one specimen sequenced in a study of cytomegalovirus exposure and HLA in healthy donors. In the PCR, 60 Vbeta and 13 Jbeta primers were used. The method was immunoSEQ multiplex PCR; TCRdb's version includes in-frame clones alone and lacks a portion of them. This repertoire shows around 92,000 clones, 81% found once; its top ten account for about 1.2%. The material sequenced was PBMCs. These receptors all stem from a girl aged 2-10 years in good health and CMV-seropositive.

J is TRBJ1-4 and V is TRBV28, with D tentatively TRBD1 (6 bases). Germline loops: CDR1 MDHEN, CDR2 SYDVKM. V lost 4 bases and J 7 bases, leaving 16 bases between the germline ends. This CDR3 spans 15 amino acids. CDR3 sequence reads: CASSSIQGVGEKLFF. The DNA of the CDR3 is TGTGCCAGCAGTTCTATACAGGGAGTCGGTGAAAAACTGTTTTTT.

This clone was seen only once. The J gene is TRBJ2-1, the V gene TRBV10-3; 13 nucleotides agree with TRBD2. This CDR3 region has 16 residues. CDR1 and CDR2 (germline): ENHRY, SYGVKD. V lost 0 bases, J lost 5 bases, and 1 base stayed unmatched. CDR3 sequence: CAISESGLAGNNEQFF. The CDR3 nucleotides are TGTGCCATCAGTGAGTCGGGACTAGCGGGAAACAATGAGCAGTTCTTC.

The CDR3 protein is CASSQQEGLAFF. In nucleotides, the CDR3 is TGTGCCAGCAGCCAGCAGGAGGGTTTAGCTTTCTTT. The V and J genes are TRBV7-9 and TRBJ1-1; D is uncertain. The CDR3 spans 12 residues. V was shortened by 5 bases and J by 10 bases, with 14 bases between the two germline ends. CDR1 and CDR2 (germline): SEHNR, FQNEAQ (reference sequence).

CDR3 amino acids: CASSLVLGNTIYF. CDR3 sequence (DNA): TGTGCCAGCAGCTTAGTACTGGGAAACACCATATATTTT. V gene TRBV7-2 combines with J gene TRBJ1-3; D unresolved. Deletions cut 1 base from V and 4 bases from J, with 5 bases between. CDR1 is SGHTA and CDR2 is FQGNSA in the germline V gene. This CDR3 has 13 residues.

The CDR3 spells CASTTSGSPEQYF. The DNA of the CDR3 is TGTGCCAGTACGACTAGCGGGAGCCCCGAGCAGTACTTC. J is TRBJ2-7 and V is TRBV19, with 12 bases matching TRBD2. This CDR3 comprises 13 residues. From germline, CDR1 is LNHDA and CDR2 SQIVND (reference sequence). With 7 bases clipped from V and 6 bases from J, the junction kept 4 bases outside the gene matches.

V is TRBV30 and J is TRBJ1-5; 12 nucleotides agree with TRBD1. CDR3 length equals 14 residues. The V segment lost 5 bases and the J segment 7 bases; nucleotides outside the gene matches: 6. Germline CDR1 is GTSNPN and CDR2 is SVGIG (reference sequence). CDR3 protein: CAWHTGTGGQPQHF. The CDR3 DNA follows: TGTGCCTGGCACACCGGGACAGGGGGCCAGCCCCAGCATTTT.

The chain combines TRBV5-6 with TRBJ1-1; D ambiguous. The V end was cut by 0 bases, the J end by 0 bases, with 6 bases between. The CDR3 is made up of 14 amino acids. The germline CDR1 and CDR2 sequences are SGHDT and YYEEEE. The CDR3 reads CASSLVSMNTEAFF. The CDR3 DNA reads TGTGCCAGCAGCTTGGTGAGCATGAACACTGAAGCTTTCTTT.

J is TRBJ2-1 and V is TRBV7-2; TRBD1 is a possible D gene (6 bases). Trimming cost V 1 base and J 5 bases, with 12 bases left between them. The V gene's germline CDR1 is SGHTA and CDR2 FQGNSA. CDR3 length equals 15 residues. The CDR3 region has the DNA TGTGCCAGCAGCTTAGTCATTGGGACAAACAATGAGCAGTTCTTC. Residues: CASSLVIGTNNEQFF.

This clone was seen a single time. The chain employs TRBV25-1 and TRBJ1-4; 9 bases are a match to TRBD1. This CDR3 has 13 residues. V was pared by 8 bases and J by 8 bases, with 6 bases of the junction left unmatched. In germline, CDR1 is MGHDK, CDR2 SYGVNS. The CDR3 protein is CASGGQGVEKLFF. The CDR3 bases are TGTGCCAGCGGGGGACAGGGCGTGGAAAAACTGTTTTTT.

The J gene is TRBJ1-5, the V gene TRBV29-1; no clear D. The CDR3 is 13 amino acids. Germline V CDR1 and CDR2: SQVTM, ANQGSEA. With 4 bases removed from V and 7 bases from J, the gap between germline ends came to 14 bases. DNA of the CDR3: TGCAGCGTTGCTGATGGAGGGAGCCAGCCCCAGCATTTT. It yields the protein CSVADGGSQPQHF.

This clone turned up a few times. This CDR3 is CASRVGGRNGYTF. CDR3 nucleotides: TGTGCCAGCAGAGTGGGGGGAAGAAACGGCTACACCTTC. The chain couples TRBV2 to TRBJ1-2, with D maybe TRBD1 (5 bases). Between the trimmed V and J ends, which lost 6 bases and 8 bases, there was a span of 16 bases. The length of the CDR3 is 13 residues. Germline V gene data show CDR1 as SNHLY and CDR2 as FYNNEI.

The chain uses TRBV4-2 and TRBJ2-7, with 11 bases lining up with TRBD2. V shed 0 bases and J 7 bases; nucleotides not matched to a gene: 5. Per the germline V gene, CDR1 is LGHNA and CDR2 is YNFKEQ. This CDR3 contains 15 residues. Here the CDR3 reads CASSQELAGVREQYF. The CDR3 DNA reads TGTGCCAGCAGCCAAGAACTAGCGGGAGTTCGGGAGCAGTACTTC.

V gene TRBV30 combines with J gene TRBJ2-7; D possibly corresponds to TRBD1 (6 bases). This CDR3 comprises 14 residues. The ends were cut back, 5 bases at V and 4 bases at J, with 18 bases in the middle. In germline, CDR1 is GTSNPN, CDR2 SVGIG (reference sequence). The CDR3 sequence is CAWGRGSLAYEQYF. Here the CDR3 DNA reads TGTGCCTGGGGCAGGGGCAGTTTAGCGTACGAGCAGTACTTC.

This sequence joins TRBV7-8 and TRBJ1-4, with no clear D. The CDR3 has 16 residues. The ends were cut back, 4 bases at V and 4 bases at J, with 16 bases in the middle. Germline V gene data show CDR1 as SGHVS and CDR2 as FQNEAQ. The CDR3 nucleotides read TGTGCCAGCAGCTATCTGCCTGGAGTGGGTAATGAAAAACTGTTTTTT. Protein: CASSYLPGVGNEKLFF.

The CDR3 loop is CASSRFPGQDSYEQYF. CDR3 in DNA: TGTGCCAGCAGCCGATTTCCGGGACAGGACTCCTACGAGCAGTACTTC. The gene calls are TRBV7-9 and TRBJ2-7; 8 bases map to TRBD1. From germline, CDR1 is SEHNR and CDR2 FQNEAQ (reference sequence). J was trimmed by 0 bases and V by 5 bases; bases with no gene match: 9. The length of the CDR3 is 16 residues. The complete variable domain, with remaining parts taken from reference TRBV7-9 and TRBJ2-7, reads DTGVSQNPRHKITKRGQNVTFRCDPISEHNRLYWYRQTLGQGPEFLTYFQNEAQLEKSRLLSDRFSAERPKGSFSTLEIQRTEQGDSAMYLCASSRFPGQDSYEQYFGPGTRLTVT.

This clone was seen only a few times. The genes are TRBV5-8 and TRBJ1-5; the D is unclear. Trimming shortened V by 2 bases and J by 3 bases, and 12 bases separated the two germline ends. This CDR3 spans 15 amino acids. Germline V gives CDR1 SGHTS, CDR2 YDEGEE. DNA of the CDR3: TGTGCCAGCAGCTTTGAGGGCTCCCCCAATCAGCCCCAGCATTTT. It yields the protein CASSFEGSPNQPQHF.

This chain links TRBV2 with TRBJ2-1, with TRBD2 matching 8 bases. V shed 6 bases, J shed 7 bases, and the junction held 5 bases outside the gene matches. The CDR3 runs to 13 residues. The germline CDR1 and CDR2 sequences are SNHLY and FYNNEI. CDR3 region: CASRSERENEQFF. In DNA form, the CDR3 reads TGTGCCAGCAGGTCCGAGCGGGAGAATGAGCAGTTCTTC.

This clone has a single count. This sequence joins TRBV6-1 and TRBJ1-5; 10 bases agree with TRBD1. The CDR3 is made up of 13 amino acids. CDR1 is MNHNS and CDR2 is SASEGT in the germline V gene. The V gene end was trimmed by 6 bases and the J gene end by 7 bases; junction bases not matched to a gene: 3. CDR3 region: CASRGTGEQPQHF. The CDR3 nucleotides are TGTGCCAGCAGAGGGACAGGGGAGCAGCCCCAGCATTTT.

The chain couples TRBV29-1 to TRBJ1-2; D is undetermined. The V end lost 3 bases, the J end lost 0 bases, and 8 bases lay between the germline ends. This CDR3 comprises 13 residues. Germline CDR1 is SQVTM and CDR2 is ANQGSEA. CDR3 residues: CSVELSANYGYTF. The DNA of the CDR3 is TGCAGCGTTGAGTTATCCGCTAACTATGGCTACACCTTC.